Each of the 21 T cell receptor beta chains below was sequenced from the same sample in a study of CD8 T cells in ankylosing spondylitis. Findings and limits, study-wide: What appeared characteristic of ankylosing spondylitis blood was a TCR beta motif of eight highly homologous variants.

These TCRs are of unknown antigen specificity. TCRdb recomputed calls from the 5' RACE reads with MiXCR, one row per CDR3 protein. Counted here are hundreds of thousands of distinct CDR3 sequences, around 19% occurring once; the ten biggest clones make up about two fifths. The sample taken for sequencing was blood, either unsorted or a sorted T cell fraction (not recorded which). Receptor source: a male donor with ankylosing spondylitis.

CDR3 sequence: CASSSPGYEQFF. Written as DNA, the CDR3 is TGTGCCAGCAGTTCTCCCGGGTATGAGCAGTTCTTC. The V call is TRBV12-3 or TRBV12-4, the J call TRBJ2-1, with no clear D. The CDR3 has 12 amino acids. The ends were cut back, 4 bases at V and 8 bases at J, with 9 bases in the middle.

This clonotype was observed at least ten times. CDR3 DNA: TGTGCCAGCAAGTCACCAGCGGGAGTCGGAAATGAGCAGTTCTTC. Translating it yields CASKSPAGVGNEQFF. The rearrangement uses TRBV12-3 or TRBV12-4 and TRBJ2-1, with 8 bases that match TRBD2. V shed 7 bases, J shed 7 bases, and the junction held 12 bases outside the gene matches. This CDR3 is 15 amino acids long.

This clonotype has only a few counts. This chain uses TRBV20-1 with TRBJ2-7; unclear D gene. Looked up from germline, CDR1 is DFQATT and CDR2 is SNEGSKA (reference sequence). The CDR3 covers 13 residues. Trimming pared 2 bases from V and 2 bases from J, leaving 10 bases between. The CDR3 here is CSARPDSAYEQYF. CDR3 sequence (DNA): TGCAGTGCTAGACCAGACTCGGCCTACGAGCAGTACTTC.

The chain couples TRBV6-2 or TRBV6-3 to TRBJ2-7, with 9 positions matching TRBD1. Germline-derived CDR1 and CDR2 are MNHEY and SVGEGT. The CDR3 consists of 18 residues. Losses at the gene ends were 6 bases for V and 2 bases for J; bases not matched to a gene: 17. The CDR3 DNA follows: TGTGCCAGCAGCTCGACGGGACAGGGAGGCTGGGACCCCTACGAGCAGTACTTC. Its translation is CASSSTGQGGWDPYEQYF.

This rearrangement joins TRBV28 to TRBJ2-7, with D possibly TRBD1 on 6 matching bases. Germline loops: CDR1 MDHEN, CDR2 SYDVKM. The V end lost 7 bases, the J end lost 3 bases, and 16 bases lay between the germline ends. The CDR3 runs to 14 residues. CDR3 bases: TGTGCCAGCAACCCCGGGACAACTTTCTACGAGCAGTACTTC. Protein: CASNPGTTFYEQYF.

V is TRBV6-1 and J is TRBJ2-1; the match to TRBD2 covers 8 bases. The junction had 13 bases not matched to a gene; V was cut back by 4 bases and J by 8 bases. Germline V gene lookup returns CDR1 MNHNS and CDR2 SASEGT. This CDR3 region has 16 residues. CDR3 amino acids: CASSALGTSIRHEQFF. The CDR3 DNA sequence: TGTGCCAGCAGTGCCCTCGGGACTAGTATCCGCCATGAGCAGTTCTTC.

This clonotype was detected only a few times. The V and J genes are TRBV5-1 and TRBJ1-1, with a weak D call TRBD1 (6 bases). V shed 4 bases and J shed 0 bases, with 10 bases lying between them. CDR1 is SGHRS, CDR2 YFSETQ, per germline. The CDR3 is 14 amino acids. CDR3 sequence reads: CASSEGGMNTEAFF. The CDR3 DNA sequence: TGCGCCAGCAGCGAAGGGGGGATGAACACTGAAGCTTTCTTT.

This clonotype has more than one count but fewer than ten. The chain is built from TRBV27 and TRBJ2-1, with D possibly called TRBD1 or TRBD2 (5 bases each). The CDR3 extends over 15 amino acids. The germline gives CDR1 MNHEY, CDR2 SMNVEV (reference sequence). V lost 5 bases and J lost 4, with 15 bases in between. The CDR3 sequence: CASSPEGTIYNEQFF. DNA of the CDR3: TGTGCCAGCAGTCCCGAGGGGACGATATACAATGAGCAGTTCTTC.

This clonotype was counted between two and nine times. V and J are TRBV28 and TRBJ2-7; D possibly corresponds to TRBD1 (5 bases). The length of the CDR3 is 12 residues. V was trimmed by 6 bases and J by 6 bases, leaving 12 bases between them. Per germline, CDR1 MDHEN and CDR2 SYDVKM. The CDR3 here is CASRTANPEQYF. The CDR3 DNA follows: TGTGCCAGCAGGACAGCTAACCCCGAGCAGTACTTC.

This chain links TRBV4-1 with TRBJ2-5; 7 bases are a match to TRBD1. This CDR3 is built from 15 residues. Germline lookup yields CDR1 MGHRA and CDR2 YSYEKL. V was pared by 3 bases and J by 3 bases, with 7 bases of the junction left unmatched. This chain's CDR3 is CASSQYRGTEETQYF. The CDR3 region has the DNA TGCGCCAGCAGCCAGTACCGAGGGACAGAAGAGACCCAGTACTTC.

In its sample, this clonotype was seen a few times. V and J are TRBV29-1 and TRBJ2-7, with 7 bases fitting TRBD2. The germline CDR1 and CDR2 sequences are SQVTM and ANQGSEA. Losses at the gene ends were 5 bases for V and 0 bases for J; bases not matched to a gene: 1. The CDR3 has 12 amino acids. CDR3 sequence reads: CSVRDYSYEQYF. The CDR3 nucleotides read TGCAGCGTTCGGGACTACTCCTACGAGCAGTACTTC.

This chain connects TRBV12-3 or TRBV12-4 to TRBJ2-5, with 8 bases that match TRBD1. Trimming took 6 bases from V and 5 from J; bases not matched to a gene: 8. The CDR3 is made up of 14 amino acids. CDR3 in DNA: TGTGCCAGCAGGGGCCAGGGGGCGCTTGAGACCCAGTACTTC. This codes for CASRGQGALETQYF.

This clonotype was seen a handful of times. V gene TRBV20-1 combines with J gene TRBJ1-5; unclear D gene. The germline CDR1 and CDR2 sequences are DFQATT and SNEGSKA (reference sequence). This CDR3 has 14 residues. V was clipped by 2 bases and J by 1 base, with 9 bases between them. CDR3 in amino acids: CSARPPDSNQPQHF. Written as DNA, the CDR3 is TGCAGTGCTAGACCCCCGGACAGCAATCAGCCCCAGCATTTT.

This clonotype was seen only a few times. The rearrangement links TRBV24-1 to TRBJ2-3; the match to TRBD1 covers 7 bases. Germline V gives CDR1 KGHDR, CDR2 SFDVKD. The CDR3 extends over 14 amino acids. V gave up 6 bases and J gave up 1 base; unmatched junction bases: 3. The DNA for the CDR3 is TGTGCCACCAGTTCCGGACAGGGCACAGATACGCAGTATTTT. It is translated as CATSSGQGTDTQYF.

With regard to this clonotype: Germline and junction disagree at one end, which may indicate a read error. The chain is built from TRBV7-7 and TRBJ2-5; either TRBD1 or TRBD2 may supply D (5 bases each). This CDR3 contains 15 residues. From germline, CDR1 is SSHAT and CDR2 FNYEAQ (reference sequence). CDR3 sequence: CASSSGIGQQETQYF. DNA for the CDR3: TGTGCTAGCAGCTCCGGGATCGGACAACAAGAGACCCAGTACTTC.

The V gene is TRBV7-9, the J gene TRBJ2-1; 9 nucleotides align to TRBD1. This CDR3 comprises 17 residues. The V segment lost 3 bases and the J segment 8 bases; nucleotides outside the gene matches: 14. Germline loops: CDR1 SEHNR, CDR2 FQNEAQ (reference sequence). This CDR3 is CASSFLFGTGLAYEQFF. CDR3 coding DNA: TGTGCCAGCAGCTTTTTATTCGGGACAGGGCTTGCATATGAGCAGTTCTTC.

V usage is TRBV7-2 and J usage is TRBJ1-2, with a weak D call TRBD1 (5 bases). Germline-derived CDR1 and CDR2 are SGHTA and FQGNSA. Trimming shortened V by 0 bases and J by 10 bases, and 9 bases separated the two germline ends. The CDR3 covers 12 residues. This CDR3 is CASSLAGLTYTF. CDR3 coding DNA: TGTGCCAGCAGCTTAGCGGGGCTTACCTACACCTTC.

In its sample, this clonotype was seen a few times. The chain is built from TRBV5-1 and TRBJ2-1; 14 positions agree with TRBD2. Germline assignment: CDR1 SGHRS and CDR2 YFSETQ. The CDR3 has 16 residues. With 2 bases clipped from V and 4 bases from J, the junction kept 2 bases outside the gene matches. CDR3: CASSLRTSGGYNEQFF. The CDR3, as DNA: TGCGCCAGCAGCTTAAGGACTAGCGGGGGGTACAATGAGCAGTTCTTC. Filled out from reference TRBV5-1 and TRBJ2-1, the complete variable domain reads KAGVTQTPRYLIKTRGQQVTLSCSPISGHRSVSWYQQTPGQGLQFLFEYFSETQRNKGNFPGRFSGRQFSNSRSEMNVSTLELGDSALYLCASSLRTSGGYNEQFFGPGTRLTVL.

This clonotype was counted many times. V usage is TRBV20-1 and J usage is TRBJ1-1; D is ambiguous. The CDR3 is 14 amino acids. In germline, CDR1 is DFQATT, CDR2 SNEGSKA (reference sequence). Trimming stripped 2 bases from V and 4 bases from J, with 14 bases between. The CDR3 DNA sequence: TGCAGTGCTAGAACAGCCCTGCTGGGCACTGAAGCTTTCTTT. Translated: CSARTALLGTEAFF.

The chain links TRBV27 to TRBJ1-1; no reliable D call. Germline V gene data show CDR1 as MNHEY and CDR2 as SMNVEV (reference sequence). CDR3 length: 16 residues. The ends were cut back, 2 bases at V and 2 bases at J, with 15 bases in the middle. CDR3 in DNA: TGTGCCAGCAGTTTAATCGGTGCTTCAGGTAACACTGAAGCTTTCTTT. Encoded protein: CASSLIGASGNTEAFF.

This sequence joins TRBV12-5 and TRBJ2-3; 13 bases match TRBD2. This CDR3 is built from 16 residues. With V trimmed by 5 bases and J by 2 bases, 4 bases remained unmatched. Germline V gene lookup returns CDR1 LGHNT and CDR2 FRNRAP. The CDR3 nucleotides are TGTGCTAGTGGTCCCGGGACTAGCGGGGCCACAGATACGCAGTATTTT. This encodes CASGPGTSGATDTQYF.